The 6 T cell receptor beta chains below come from one sample, sequenced in a study of cytomegalovirus exposure and HLA in healthy donors. PCR used 60 Vbeta primers and 13 Jbeta primers. Assay used: immunoSEQ multiplex PCR; TCRdb lists only in-frame clones, some missing. The sample carries over 65,000 clones, approximately 80% recorded once. Sequencing used PBMCs. The receptor set was obtained from a woman aged 25 to 39 in good health and CMV-seronegative.

The chain employs TRBV2 and TRBJ1-1, with TRBD1 matching 10 bases. Germline V gives CDR1 SNHLY, CDR2 FYNNEI. The CDR3 contains 15 residues. The J segment lost 5 bases and the V segment lost 8 bases, leaving 11 bases of the junction unmatched. The CDR3 DNA reads as TGTGCCAGCGGCAGAGAGGGACAGGGGTGGACTGAAGCTTTCTTT. Its protein product is CASGREGQGWTEAFF.

J is TRBJ1-2 and V is TRBV7-9; 7 nucleotides align to TRBD1. J was trimmed by 8 bases and V by 10 bases; bases with no gene match: 13. Germline values: CDR1 SEHNR, CDR2 FQNEAQ (reference sequence). The CDR3 is 13 residues long. The CDR3 sequence: CAMQSQGERGYTF. The CDR3 coding sequence is TGTGCCATGCAAAGCCAGGGGGAGAGAGGCTACACCTTC.

The gene calls are TRBV11-2 and TRBJ1-1; D unresolved. CDR3 length: 12 amino acids. The V end was cut by 1 base, the J end by 4 bases, with 4 bases between. CDR1 and CDR2 from the germline V gene are SGHAT and FQNNGV. The CDR3 bases are TGTGCCAGCAGCTTAGTGCGCACTGAAGCTTTCTTT. It specifies CASSLVRTEAFF.

The V gene is TRBV2, the J gene TRBJ1-4, with D possibly matching TRBD1 (5 bases). This CDR3 is 14 amino acids long. Germline CDR1 SNHLY, CDR2 FYNNEI. V shed 3 bases and J shed 8 bases, with 13 bases lying between them. CDR3 protein: CASSDEQEGEKLFF. The CDR3 coding sequence is TGTGCCAGCAGTGACGAACAGGAGGGGGAAAAACTGTTTTTT. Based on the CDR3 plus reference TRBV2 and TRBJ1-4, the full variable domain is EPEVTQTPSHQVTQMGQEVILRCVPISNHLYFYWYRQILGQKVEFLVSFYNNEISEKSEIFDDQFSVERPDGSNFTLKIRSTKLEDSAMYFCASSDEQEGEKLFFGSGTQLSVL.

The chain is built from TRBV5-4 and TRBJ1-3; D is possibly TRBD1 (5 bases). Germline V CDR1 and CDR2: SGHNT, YYREEE (reference sequence). The length of the CDR3 is 14 residues. V was cut by 2 bases and J by 3 bases, with 9 bases left in between. CDR3 residues: CASSFGGGGNTIYF. The DNA of the CDR3 is TGTGCCAGCAGCTTCGGGGGAGGTGGAAACACCATATATTTT.

This rearrangement joins TRBV7-7 to TRBJ1-1, with D unresolved. There are 10 residues in the CDR3. Germline CDR1 reads SSHAT; CDR2 reads FNYEAQ (reference sequence). DNA of the CDR3: TGTGCTAGCGCGAGGAGAGAAGCTTTCTTT. This translates into CASARREAFF.